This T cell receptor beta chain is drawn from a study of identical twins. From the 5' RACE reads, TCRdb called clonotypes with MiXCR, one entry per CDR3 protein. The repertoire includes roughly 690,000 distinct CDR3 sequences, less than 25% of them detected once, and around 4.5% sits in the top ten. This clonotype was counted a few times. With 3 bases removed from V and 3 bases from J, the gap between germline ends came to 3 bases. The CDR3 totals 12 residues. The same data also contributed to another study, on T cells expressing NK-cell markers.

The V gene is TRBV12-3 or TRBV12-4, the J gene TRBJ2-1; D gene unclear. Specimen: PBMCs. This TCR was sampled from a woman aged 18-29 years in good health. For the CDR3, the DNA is TGTGCCAGCAGTTTCGACTACAATGAGCAGTTCTTC. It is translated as CASSFDYNEQFF.